The 16 T cell receptor beta chains presented below share a single source sample, sequenced in a study of glioma-infiltrating T cells after dendritic cell vaccination (dated by TCRdb to 2016 to 2018). The time point label, as the study defines it: after dendritic cell vaccination, including at tumor progression/relapse. The library was obtained by the immunoSEQ multiplex PCR assay. Sourced from immuneACCESS, this table was stored by TCRdb with only in-frame sequences that have V and J called. A share of the clones is absent; for the studies checked, an unresolved V gene accounts for under half, and the remainder has no known explanation. For this sample there are 90,000 to 140,000 clones; nearly 90% appear just once. The ten largest clones represent 2.5% to 3% of the sample. The material was blood, obtained after dendritic cell vaccination. The source is a human donor with glioblastoma.

The CDR3 DNA sequence: TGTGCCAGCAGTGAAGACGGGACAGGGGCGGATACGCAGTATTTT. Translated: CASSEDGTGADTQYF. V gene TRBV2 combines with J gene TRBJ2-3, with 10 bases fitting TRBD1. The V gene's germline CDR1 is SNHLY and CDR2 FYNNEI. V was pared by 1 base and J by 6 bases, with 4 bases of the junction left unmatched. The CDR3 consists of 15 residues.

In this sample, this clone turned up once. The chain employs TRBV20-1 and TRBJ2-7; D is possibly TRBD2 (6 bases). The CDR3 runs to 11 residues. Germline V lookup: CDR1 DFQATT, CDR2 SNEGSKA (reference sequence). With 3 bases removed from V and 6 bases from J, the gap between germline ends came to 9 bases. DNA of the CDR3: TGCAGTGCTAGCGGGGGTGGCGAGCAGTACTTC. Translated: CSASGGGEQYF.

The sample holds a few counts of this clone. Compared with germline, one end of the junction differs, possibly owing to a read error. CDR3 nucleotides: TGTGCCATCAGTGACCCCGGGAATCAGCCCCAGCATTTT. Amino acids: CAISDPGNQPQHF. The chain links TRBV6-5 to TRBJ1-5; D unresolved. CDR1 is MNHEY, CDR2 SVGAGI, per germline. This CDR3 contains 13 residues.

The V call is TRBV19, the J call TRBJ2-7, with D possibly TRBD1 on 7 matching bases. Germline values: CDR1 LNHDA, CDR2 SQIVND (reference sequence). This CDR3 contains 14 residues. Between the trimmed V and J ends, which lost 7 bases and 2 bases, there was a span of 15 bases. The DNA for the CDR3 is TGTGCCAGTACCCGGAGGGACAGACCCTACGAGCAGTACTTC. Translated, it gives CASTRRDRPYEQYF. The full variable domain, with the rest looked up from reference TRBV19 and TRBJ2-7, is DGGITQSPKYLFRKEGQNVTLSCEQNLNHDAMYWYRQDPGQGLRLIYYSQIVNDFQKGDIAEGYSVSREKKESFPLTVTSAQKNPTAFYLCASTRRDRPYEQYFGPGTRLTVT.

This chain uses TRBV6-4 with TRBJ2-1; the D gene is possibly TRBD1 (5 bases). Germline lookup yields CDR1 MRHNA and CDR2 SNTAGT. V was trimmed by 1 base and J by 9 bases, leaving 16 bases between them. This CDR3 has 15 residues. Written as DNA, the CDR3 is TGTGCCAGCAGTGACTGTGGCAGGGTGGTTTTTGAGCAGTTCTTC. This encodes CASSDCGRVVFEQFF.

The rearrangement links TRBV4-1 to TRBJ1-5; 7 bases fit TRBD1. V lost 4 bases and J lost 0; bases outside the gene matches: 9. CDR1 and CDR2 (germline): MGHRA, YSYEKL. CDR3 size: 17 residues. This CDR3 reads CASSRITGEYSNQPQHF. The CDR3, as DNA: TGCGCCAGCAGCCGAATTACAGGGGAGTATAGCAATCAGCCCCAGCATTTT.

The chain uses TRBV9 and TRBJ2-5; 11 bases align to TRBD2. Trimming took 4 bases from V and 2 from J; bases not matched to a gene: 10. Germline CDR1 SGDLS, CDR2 YYNGEE. CDR3 length: 17 residues. CDR3 in amino acids: CASSPIGLAGPQETQYF. The CDR3 DNA reads as TGTGCCAGCAGCCCCATCGGACTAGCGGGTCCACAAGAGACCCAGTACTTC.

This chain joins TRBV18 and TRBJ1-2; maybe TRBD1 (6 bases). CDR3 length: 16 amino acids. The V gene's germline CDR1 is KGHSH and CDR2 LQKENI. V shed 6 bases and J shed 0 bases, with 17 bases lying between them. CDR3 in DNA: TGTGCCAGCTCGCGGTTACCAGGGGACGCTAACTATGGCTACACCTTC. This encodes CASSRLPGDANYGYTF.

The rearrangement uses TRBV28 and TRBJ1-2; D gene ambiguous. Deletions cut 1 base from V and 6 bases from J, with 21 bases between. CDR3 size: 17 residues. Germline CDR1 MDHEN, CDR2 SYDVKM. The CDR3 DNA is TGTGCCAGCAGTTTATCAGCTCTGGCGGGAGGACGGAATGGCTACACCTTC. It specifies CASSLSALAGGRNGYTF.

This chain uses TRBV19 with TRBJ2-1; a weak D match, TRBD1 (5 bases). V lost 3 bases and J lost 9, with 15 bases in between. CDR1 is LNHDA and CDR2 is SQIVND in the germline V gene (reference sequence). CDR3 length: 14 amino acids. CDR3 DNA: TGTGCCAGTAGTATGAGTTGGACCCAGGGTGAGCAGTTCTTC. This codes for CASSMSWTQGEQFF.

The chain recombines TRBV6-6 with TRBJ2-1; 9 nucleotides line up with TRBD2. This CDR3 is 15 amino acids long. Germline-derived CDR1 and CDR2 are MNHNY and SVGAGI (reference sequence). Losses at the gene ends were 4 bases for V and 10 bases for J; bases not matched to a gene: 11. CDR3 amino acids: CASSSLSGGRGEQFF. CDR3 sequence (DNA): TGTGCCAGCAGTTCCCTTAGCGGGGGAAGAGGGGAGCAGTTCTTC.

The chain combines TRBV27 with TRBJ2-3; possibly TRBD2 for D (5 bases). The CDR3 loop spans 13 amino acids. Germline V gives CDR1 MNHEY, CDR2 SMNVEV (reference sequence). The V end was cut by 7 bases, the J end by 6 bases, with 14 bases between. For the CDR3, the DNA is TGTGCCAGCAAGAGAGCTAGCCAGGATACGCAGTATTTT. It yields the protein CASKRASQDTQYF.

The chain employs TRBV2 and TRBJ1-4; tentatively, D is TRBD1 (5 bases). Trimming cost V 0 bases and J 8 bases, with 16 bases left between them. There are 16 residues in the CDR3. The germline V gene encodes CDR1 SNHLY and CDR2 FYNNEI. The CDR3, as DNA: TGTGCCAGCAGTGAAGCGCTAGGGGTAATAGGAGAAAAACTGTTTTTT. As protein: CASSEALGVIGEKLFF.

The genes are TRBV5-1 and TRBJ2-3; 10 bases are a match to TRBD2. Per the germline V gene, CDR1 is SGHRS and CDR2 is YFSETQ. V shed 3 bases and J 0 bases; nucleotides not matched to a gene: 7. The CDR3 is made up of 17 amino acids. Here the CDR3 DNA reads TGCGCCAGCAGCTCCGATGTAGCGGGGGGTAGCACAGATACGCAGTATTTT. Residues: CASSSDVAGGSTDTQYF.

The chain employs TRBV29-1 and TRBJ1-1; 10 positions agree with TRBD1. The CDR3 is 13 amino acids. V lost 7 bases to trimming and J lost 4 bases; unmatched junction nucleotides: 6. The germline CDR1 and CDR2 sequences are SQVTM and ANQGSEA. CDR3 bases: TGCAGCGGCACGACAGGGGGCGGCACTGAAGCTTTCTTT. It specifies CSGTTGGGTEAFF.

The chain has TRBV19 and TRBJ1-4; D unresolved. The CDR3 contains 15 residues. CDR1 and CDR2 (germline): LNHDA, SQIVND (reference sequence). V lost 7 bases and J 5 bases, leaving 17 bases between the germline ends. The DNA of the CDR3 is TGTGCCAGTATTTCGACCGGGGAGAGGAATGAAAAACTGTTTTTT. Translation gives CASISTGERNEKLFF.